A single sample gave rise to the 24 T cell receptor beta chains below, sequenced in a study of T cell repertoires in aging, cancer and after chemotherapy. Peripheral blood genomic DNA, not sorted cells or RNA, was the template. Rearranged V-D-J TRB sequences were amplified with a mixed TRB-A/B primer pool. TCRdb passed the multiplex PCR reads through MiXCR, listing each CDR3 protein once. The sample has about 2,200 distinct CDR3 sequences, about 25% seen once; the top ten hold approximately 44%. The sample was blood. The receptors derive from a human donor with a solid tumor.

By sample fraction, this clonotype is medium-sized (0.01 to 0.1%). V and J are TRBV6-2 or TRBV6-3 and TRBJ1-1; D call uncertain. Germline loops: CDR1 MNHEY, CDR2 SVGEGT. Trimming took off 7 bases at V and 0 bases at J, with 9 bases between the two ends. This CDR3 has 13 residues. The CDR3 spells CASIGQVNTEAFF. CDR3 in DNA: TGTGCCAGCATCGGGCAGGTGAACACTGAAGCTTTCTTT.

By its share, this clonotype is large. The rearrangement joins TRBV19 to TRBJ2-3, with 8 bases aligning to TRBD2. The CDR3 contains 17 residues. From germline, CDR1 is LNHDA and CDR2 SQIVND (reference sequence). V was clipped by 3 bases and J by 4 bases; unmatched bases: 12. The DNA of the CDR3 is TGTGCCAGTAGTATCTTTCGGGGCGGGGGGAAAGCAGATACGCAGTATTTT. This gives the protein CASSIFRGGGKADTQYF.

This clonotype ranks as large (0.1 to 1%). The chain is built from TRBV30 and TRBJ2-3; D is unresolved. V was shortened by 4 bases and J by 6 bases, with 8 bases between the two germline ends. Germline V gene data show CDR1 as GTSNPN and CDR2 as SVGIG (reference sequence). The CDR3 sequence is 11 residues long. CDR3: CAWNGRDTQYF. The CDR3 DNA sequence: TGTGCCTGGAACGGCAGGGATACGCAGTATTTT.

Within the sample, this clonotype is medium-sized (0.01 to 0.1%). The V and J genes are TRBV5-1 and TRBJ1-6, with TRBD1 identical over 7 bases. CDR1 and CDR2 from the germline V gene are SGHRS and YFSETQ. The CDR3 contains 15 residues. With V trimmed by 0 bases and J by 9 bases, 6 bases remained unmatched. Here the CDR3 DNA reads TGCGCCAGCAGCTTGGACGTGACAGGGACTTCACCCCTCCACTTT. Translating gives CASSLDVTGTSPLHF.

This clonotype is medium-sized by share. As DNA, the CDR3 is TGTGCCAGCAGCTTGGACCCGGGACCTTCCGCCTACGAGCAGTACTTC. Its protein is CASSLDPGPSAYEQYF. The chain carries TRBV5-4 and TRBJ2-7; tentatively, D is TRBD1 or TRBD2 (5 bases each). Germline-derived CDR1 and CDR2 are SGHNT and YYREEE (reference sequence). CDR3 size: 16 residues. V was pared by 0 bases and J by 2 bases, with 15 bases between.

The gene calls are TRBV19 and TRBJ2-1; D may be TRBD2 (6 bases). Trimming removed 8 bases from V and 0 bases from J, with 11 bases in between. The CDR3 is 14 amino acids. The germline CDR1 and CDR2 sequences are LNHDA and SQIVND (reference sequence). The DNA of the CDR3 is TGTGCCAGTGGTCTCGGGAGCTCCTACAATGAGCAGTTCTTC. Its translation: CASGLGSSYNEQFF.

The rearrangement joins TRBV10-3 to TRBJ1-3, with D possibly matching TRBD1 (6 bases). Trimming removed 5 bases at V and 0 bases at J, with 11 bases between. The CDR3 loop spans 15 amino acids. Germline lookup yields CDR1 ENHRY and CDR2 SYGVKD. CDR3 DNA sequence: TGTGCCATCAGTCCCCAGGGGACCTCTGGAAACACCATATATTTT. It encodes CAISPQGTSGNTIYF.

As regards this clonotype: This CDR3 is missing its conserved last phenylalanine or tryptophan, likely due to a read error. The chain is built from TRBV12-3 or TRBV12-4 and TRBJ1-1, with no clear D. With 3 bases removed from V and 1 base from J, the gap between germline ends came to 6 bases. This CDR3 contains 13 residues. The CDR3 sequence: CASSFSENTEAFS. The CDR3 DNA follows: TGTGCCAGCAGTTTCTCAGAGAACACTGAAGCTTTCTCT.

This clonotype was detected only a few times. The chain has TRBV20-1 and TRBJ2-1, with D unclear. The CDR3 sequence is 11 residues long. CDR1 is DFQATT, CDR2 SNEGSKA, per germline (reference sequence). The ends were cut back, 3 bases at V and 10 bases at J, with 10 bases in the middle. For the CDR3, the DNA is TGCAGTGCTAGGCCACTCTCGGAGCAGTTCTTC. It specifies CSARPLSEQFF.

This clonotype is medium-sized. The chain links TRBV27 to TRBJ1-5; perhaps TRBD1 as D (5 bases). Germline loops: CDR1 MNHEY, CDR2 SMNVEV (reference sequence). The CDR3 length is 15 residues. V was cut by 3 bases and J by 6 bases, with 15 bases left in between. CDR3 loop: CASSLSGQGTQPQHF. DNA for the CDR3: TGTGCCAGCAGTTTGAGCGGCCAGGGCACTCAGCCCCAGCATTTT.

This clonotype is labeled as medium-sized. This chain uses TRBV12-3 or TRBV12-4 with TRBJ2-7, with 9 bases that match TRBD1. The CDR3 is 13 residues long. After removal of 4 bases from V and 6 bases from J, the junction contained 4 bases not matched to a gene. Written as DNA, the CDR3 is TGTGCCAGCAGTTACGGGACAGGGCGCGAGCAGTACTTC. Translation gives CASSYGTGREQYF.

This clonotype is categorized as large. CDR3 bases: TGCAGCGTTCCAGGCAGGGGTAACGGCTACACCTTC. This sequence encodes CSVPGRGNGYTF. The V call is TRBV29-1, the J call TRBJ1-2, with D perhaps TRBD1 (6 bases). The CDR3 sequence is 12 residues long. Germline CDR1 is SQVTM and CDR2 is ANQGSEA. The germline V and J ends were trimmed by 5 bases and 8 bases, with 15 bases remaining between them.

About this clonotype itself: This could be a read error, since a much larger clone is one nucleotide away. The chain carries TRBV10-3 and TRBJ2-1; either TRBD1 or TRBD2 may supply D (6 bases each). The CDR3 is 16 residues long. The V gene lost 2 bases and the J gene lost 9 bases, with 20 bases spanning the gap. CDR1 ENHRY and CDR2 SYGVKD come from the germline V gene. The CDR3 spells CAISEGGGGTFREQFF. The DNA of the CDR3 is TGTGCCATCAGTGAGGGTGGAGGGGGAACCTTCCGTGAGCAGTTCTTC.

The J gene is TRBJ1-5, the V gene TRBV6-2 or TRBV6-3; possibly TRBD1 for D (5 bases). The CDR3 covers 15 residues. The germline V and J ends were trimmed by 6 bases and 4 bases, with 16 bases remaining between them. The germline CDR1 and CDR2 sequences are MNHEY and SVGEGT. The DNA of the CDR3 is TGTGCCAGCAGCGCCGGGGACCCTATTAATCAGCCCCAGCATTTT. Protein sequence: CASSAGDPINQPQHF.

This sequence joins TRBV7-2 and TRBJ1-2; D is ambiguous. Germline V gene data show CDR1 as SGHTA and CDR2 as FQGNSA. The CDR3 totals 15 residues. V gave up 1 base and J gave up 0 bases, with 9 bases separating them. The CDR3 protein is CASSLVSEANYGYTF. In DNA form, the CDR3 reads TGTGCCAGCAGCTTAGTTTCTGAAGCTAACTATGGCTACACCTTC. The full variable domain, its missing parts supplied by reference TRBV7-2 and TRBJ1-2, is GAGVSQSPSNKVTEKGKDVELRCDPISGHTALYWYRQSLGQGLEFLIYFQGNSAPDKSGLPSDRFSAERTGGSVSTLTIQRTQQEDSAVYLCASSLVSEANYGYTFGSGTRLTVV.

By frequency in the sample, this clonotype is medium-sized. J is TRBJ2-2 and V is TRBV18; D possibly corresponds to TRBD2 (6 bases). In germline, CDR1 is KGHSH, CDR2 LQKENI. The length of the CDR3 is 13 residues. V gave up 8 bases and J gave up 1 base, with 8 bases separating them. CDR3: CASTEGNTGELFF. CDR3 in DNA: TGTGCCAGCACGGAGGGGAACACCGGGGAGCTGTTTTTT.

The V and J genes are TRBV6-2 or TRBV6-3 and TRBJ1-1; D gene ambiguous. The V gene lost 6 bases and the J gene lost 1 base, with 15 bases spanning the gap. Germline V gene sequence: CDR1 MNHEY, CDR2 SVGEGT. The CDR3 covers 15 residues. CDR3 sequence (DNA): TGTGCCAGCAGCCCCACCTCCCTAGGGAACACTGAAGCTTTCTTT. Encoded protein: CASSPTSLGNTEAFF.

This chain connects TRBV12-3 or TRBV12-4 to TRBJ2-7, with D possibly being TRBD2 (5 bases). Trimming took 3 bases from V and 7 from J, leaving 7 bases between them. This CDR3 contains 11 residues. The CDR3 sequence: CASSFGGEQYF. For the CDR3, the DNA is TGTGCCAGCAGTTTCGGCGGGGAGCAGTACTTC.

This chain links TRBV6-5 with TRBJ1-1; D perhaps matches TRBD1 (6 bases). V was clipped by 6 bases and J by 3 bases, with 23 bases between them. Germline lookup yields CDR1 MNHEY and CDR2 SVGAGI. The CDR3 contains 17 residues. The CDR3 coding sequence is TGTGCCAGCAGCCACCGTCCAACAGGGACGGTTGACACTGAAGCTTTCTTT. Translation gives CASSHRPTGTVDTEAFF.

The V call is TRBV6-5, the J call TRBJ1-2; weak D call: TRBD1 (5 bases). Germline CDR1 reads MNHEY; CDR2 reads SVGAGI. The CDR3 runs to 15 residues. The V gene lost 5 bases and the J gene lost 4 bases, with 17 bases spanning the gap. The CDR3: CASSEGQGGRYGYTF. The CDR3 nucleotides are TGTGCCAGCAGTGAAGGTCAGGGAGGACGCTATGGCTACACCTTC.

The chain has TRBV11-2 and TRBJ1-1; TRBD1 matches at 10 bases. The length of the CDR3 is 14 residues. V dropped 3 bases and J dropped 4; count of bases not matched to a gene: 2. The germline CDR1 and CDR2 sequences are SGHAT and FQNNGV. The CDR3 DNA sequence: TGTGCCAGCAGCTTCGGGACAGGGGTCACTGAAGCTTTCTTT. Its protein product is CASSFGTGVTEAFF.

As for this clonotype: A read error may explain this, as a much larger clone is one base away. V is TRBV6-1 and J is TRBJ1-6, with D unresolved. The V and J ends lost 5 bases and 2 bases respectively, with 13 bases between them. Germline CDR1 and CDR2: MNHNS and SASEGT. This CDR3 has 16 amino acids. CDR3 protein: CASSYLEHPYNSPLHF. The CDR3 region has the DNA TGTGCCAGCAGTTACTTAGAACATCCCTATAATTCACCCCTCCACTTT.

By sample share, this clonotype is medium-sized. V usage is TRBV6-2 or TRBV6-3 and J usage is TRBJ2-7; possibly TRBD1 or TRBD2 for D (5 bases each). Deletions cut 0 bases from V and 6 bases from J, with 12 bases between. Germline V gives CDR1 MNHEY, CDR2 SVGEGT. The CDR3 consists of 14 residues. The CDR3 spells CASSYSNEGSEQYF. The CDR3 DNA reads as TGTGCCAGCAGTTACTCGAACGAGGGGTCCGAGCAGTACTTC.

Judged by abundance, this clonotype is medium-sized. The chain employs TRBV15 and TRBJ1-2; D is unresolved. Germline V CDR1 and CDR2: LNHNV, YYDKDF (reference sequence). V was shortened by 0 bases and J by 14 bases, with 13 bases between the two germline ends. This CDR3 is 12 amino acids long. The DNA for the CDR3 is TGTGCCACCAGCAGAGATTACGCGGGCAGGACCTTC. This codes for CATSRDYAGRTF.